The clone carrying this T cell receptor beta chain came up once. The data were obtained in a study of T cell changes during pregnancy in multiple sclerosis. The method was immunoSEQ multiplex PCR; TCRdb's version includes in-frame clones alone and lacks a portion of them. Of approximately 13,000 clones in the sample, just over 90% were seen once. This CDR3 contains 16 residues. Germline V gene data show CDR1 as MGHDK and CDR2 as SYGVNS. Trimming took off 1 base at V and 1 base at J, with 13 bases between the two ends. The sample in question was peripheral blood, obtained in the second trimester of pregnancy. This clonotype was sampled from a female donor in good health, enrolled as a control in a pregnancy study. This sequence joins TRBV25-1 and TRBJ1-2; D possibly corresponds to TRBD1 (5 bases). The chain's CDR3 is CASSESGPGNNYGYTF. The CDR3 DNA reads as TGTGCCAGCAGTGAATCAGGGCCAGGGAATAACTATGGCTACACCTTC.